The clone carrying this T cell receptor beta chain was detected a few times. As yet, its antigen is unknown. This record comes from a study of Ad26.COV2.S vaccination and SARS-CoV-2 variants. Study-level information: Donor was one of the participants in the Ad26.COV2.S arm of the COV1001 trial.

Study-level points and caveats: Using TCR breadth and depth analyses may have led to underestimated total T cell responses.

Treatment here: 15 to 20 received Ad26.COV2.S at low or high dose, single or two shots; 5 received placebo; per-sample allocation not given. On day 63 after the first injection, vaccine and placebo recipients gave samples. Profiling relied on immunoSEQ multiplex PCR, and the TCRdb table lists in-frame clones only, not all of them. This sample carries 300,000 to 500,000 clones, about 88% of them seen once, and the ten largest clones take under 3.5%. Germline V gene lookup returns CDR1 SGHNT and CDR2 YYREEE (reference sequence). The CDR3 has 14 amino acids. The trim removed 5 bases at V and 9 bases at J, leaving 7 bases unmatched.

The chain recombines TRBV5-4 with TRBJ1-6, with TRBD1 identical over 8 bases. The TCR originated in a person between 18 and 65 years old who received the Ad26.COV2.S COVID-19 vaccine or a placebo. This sample comprised peripheral blood, obtained in a trial of Ad26.COV2.S vaccine versus placebo. The CDR3 sequence is CASSFGQGSSPLHF. The CDR3 nucleotides are TGTGCCAGCAGTTTCGGACAGGGCTCTTCACCCCTCCACTTT.